Here is one T cell receptor (beta chain) with its context. No antigen is known for it. This CDR3 region has 15 residues. The germline V gene has CDR1 SGHNT and CDR2 YYREEE (reference sequence). With V trimmed by 1 base and J by 1 base, 4 bases remained unmatched. These data originate in a study of T cell responses to AZD1222 COVID-19 vaccine. Overall study findings and caveats: The reported proportion of spike-specific TCRs targeting unmutated variant regions was nearly half. A mostly white British donor set with more females was recruited, and clonal diversity was possibly underestimated. A rise in Spike-specific TCR breadth and depth followed two AZD1222 doses. It was only a handful of AZD1222 recipients who were seropositive at baseline.

The repertoire was sequenced with immunoSEQ multiplex PCR; TCRdb's copy has only in-frame clones and lacks some. Counted here are around 50,000 clones, under 90% occurring once; the ten biggest clones make up about 10%. The chain has TRBV5-4 and TRBJ2-7; 8 positions agree with TRBD1. Sequencing was performed on peripheral blood, taken on day 0 of AZD1222 vaccination. This TCR was recovered from an adult in good health. The CDR3 nucleotides read TGTGCCAGCAGCTTGCCAGGGGGCTCTTCCTACGAGCAGTACTTC. Translating gives CASSLPGGSSYEQYF.